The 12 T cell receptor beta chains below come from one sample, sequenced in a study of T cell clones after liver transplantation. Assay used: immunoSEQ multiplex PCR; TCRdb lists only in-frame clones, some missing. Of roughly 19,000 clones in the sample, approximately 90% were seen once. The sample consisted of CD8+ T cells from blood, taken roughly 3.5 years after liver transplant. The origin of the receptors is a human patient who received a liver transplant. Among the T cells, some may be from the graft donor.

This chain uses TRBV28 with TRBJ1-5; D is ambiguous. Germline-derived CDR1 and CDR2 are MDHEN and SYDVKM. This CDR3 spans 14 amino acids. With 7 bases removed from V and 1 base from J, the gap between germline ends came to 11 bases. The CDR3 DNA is TGTGCCAGCACTTTCCCCCCCAGCAATCAGCCCCAGCATTTT. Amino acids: CASTFPPSNQPQHF.

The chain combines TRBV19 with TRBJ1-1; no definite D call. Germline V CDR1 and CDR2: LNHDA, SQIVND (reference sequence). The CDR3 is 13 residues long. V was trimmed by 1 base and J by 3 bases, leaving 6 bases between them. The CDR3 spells CASSIGRDTEAFF. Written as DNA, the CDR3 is TGTGCCAGTAGTATAGGTAGGGACACTGAAGCTTTCTTT.

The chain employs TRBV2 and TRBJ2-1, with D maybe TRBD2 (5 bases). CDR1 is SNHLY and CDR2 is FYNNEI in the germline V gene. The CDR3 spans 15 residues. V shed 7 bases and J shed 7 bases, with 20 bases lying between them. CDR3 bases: TGTGCCAGCACTGACATCCTGGGAGTGTGGAATGAGCAGTTCTTC. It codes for CASTDILGVWNEQFF.

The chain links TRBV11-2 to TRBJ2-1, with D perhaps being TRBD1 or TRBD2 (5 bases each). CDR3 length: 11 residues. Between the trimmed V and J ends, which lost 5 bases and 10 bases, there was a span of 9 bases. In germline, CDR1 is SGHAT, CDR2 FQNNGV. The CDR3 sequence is CASSLGAEQFF. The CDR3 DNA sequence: TGTGCCAGCAGCCTCGGGGCCGAGCAGTTCTTC.

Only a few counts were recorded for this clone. The CDR3 nucleotides read TGTGCCAGCAGCCCCCGACTGATCACCTACGAGCAGTACTTC. It encodes CASSPRLITYEQYF. The chain recombines TRBV28 with TRBJ2-7; D gene unclear. Trimming removed 6 bases at V and 2 bases at J, with 14 bases between. The germline V gene encodes CDR1 MDHEN and CDR2 SYDVKM. The CDR3 has 14 amino acids.

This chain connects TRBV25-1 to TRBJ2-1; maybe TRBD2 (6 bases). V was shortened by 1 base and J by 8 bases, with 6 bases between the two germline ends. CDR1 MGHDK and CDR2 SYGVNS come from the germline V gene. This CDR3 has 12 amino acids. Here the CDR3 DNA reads TGTGCCAGCAGTGAATGGGGGGATGAGCAGTTCTTC. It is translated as CASSEWGDEQFF.

The CDR3 nucleotides are TGTGCCAGCAGCGTAGGTGAAGGGAGGAAGTCAGGCGGCTACACCTTC. Protein product: CASSVGEGRKSGGYTF. This rearrangement joins TRBV9 to TRBJ1-2; D is uncertain. Germline values: CDR1 SGDLS, CDR2 YYNGEE. The V and J ends lost 0 bases and 8 bases respectively, with 20 bases between them. This CDR3 region has 16 residues.

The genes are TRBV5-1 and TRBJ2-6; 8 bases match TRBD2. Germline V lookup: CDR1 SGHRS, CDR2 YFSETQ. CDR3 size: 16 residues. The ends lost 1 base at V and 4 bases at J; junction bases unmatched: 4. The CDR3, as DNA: TGCGCCAGCAGCTTGATAGCGGGGTCCGGGGCCAACGTCCTGACTTTC. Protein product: CASSLIAGSGANVLTF.

In DNA form, the CDR3 reads TGTGCCAGTAGTCGGGGGAGCACTGAAGCTTTCTTT. Its translation: CASSRGSTEAFF. The chain recombines TRBV19 with TRBJ1-1; maybe TRBD1 (5 bases). The CDR3 is made up of 12 amino acids. The germline V gene encodes CDR1 LNHDA and CDR2 SQIVND (reference sequence). The V end was cut by 5 bases, the J end by 4 bases, with 8 bases between.

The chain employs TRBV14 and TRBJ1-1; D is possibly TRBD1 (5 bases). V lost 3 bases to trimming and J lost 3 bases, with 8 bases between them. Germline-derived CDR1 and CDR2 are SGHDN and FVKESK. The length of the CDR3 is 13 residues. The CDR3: CASSHRGYTEAFF. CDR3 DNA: TGTGCCAGCAGCCACCGGGGGTACACTGAAGCTTTCTTT.

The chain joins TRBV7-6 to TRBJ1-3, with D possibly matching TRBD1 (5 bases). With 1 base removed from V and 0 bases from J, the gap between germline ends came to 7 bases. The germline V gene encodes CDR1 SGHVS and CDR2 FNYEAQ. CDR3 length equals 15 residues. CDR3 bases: TGTGCCAGCAGCTTAGGGACAAGCTCTGGAAACACCATATATTTT. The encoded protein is CASSLGTSSGNTIYF. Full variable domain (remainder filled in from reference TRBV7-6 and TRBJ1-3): GAGVSQSPRYKVTKRGQDVALRCDPISGHVSLYWYRQALGQGPEFLTYFNYEAQQDKSGLPNDRFSAERPEGSISTLTIQRTEQRDSAMYRCASSLGTSSGNTIYFGEGSWLTVV.

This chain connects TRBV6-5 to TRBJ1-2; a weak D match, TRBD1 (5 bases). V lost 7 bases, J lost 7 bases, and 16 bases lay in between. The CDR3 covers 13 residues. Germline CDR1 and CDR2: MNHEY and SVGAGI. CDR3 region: CASNRGVVVGYTF. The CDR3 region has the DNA TGTGCCAGCAATCGGGGGGTCGTCGTTGGCTACACCTTC.